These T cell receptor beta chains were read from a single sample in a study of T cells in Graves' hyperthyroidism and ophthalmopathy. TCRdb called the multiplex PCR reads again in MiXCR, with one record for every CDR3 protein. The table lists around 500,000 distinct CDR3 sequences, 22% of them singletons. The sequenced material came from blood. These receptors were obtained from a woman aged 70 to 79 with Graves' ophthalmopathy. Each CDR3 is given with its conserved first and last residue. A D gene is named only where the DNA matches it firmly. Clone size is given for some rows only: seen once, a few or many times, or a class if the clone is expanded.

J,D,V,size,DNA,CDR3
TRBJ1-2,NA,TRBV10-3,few,TGTGCCGTGGGACATCGACCATATGGCTACACCTTC,CAVGHRPYGYTF
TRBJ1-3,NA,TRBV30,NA,TGTGCCTGGGGCCGGGCCCGTGGAAACACCATATATTTT,CAWGRARGNTIYF
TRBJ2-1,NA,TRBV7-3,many,TGTGCCAGCAGCCCTGGGCCCTACAATGAGCAGTTCTTC,CASSPGPYNEQFF
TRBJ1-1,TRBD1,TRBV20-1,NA,TGCAGTGCTAGGAGGACAGGCGTGAACACTGAAGCTTTCTTT,CSARRTGVNTEAFF
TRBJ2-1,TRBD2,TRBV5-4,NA,TGTGCCAGCAGCCCTAGGACTAGCGGGAGTGTCCCGGGGTTCTTC,CASSPRTSGSVPGFF
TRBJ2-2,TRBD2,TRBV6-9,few,TGTGCCAGCAGTTCCGTAGCGGGAGGGGTTATTAGAAACACCGGGGAGCTGTTTTTT,CASSSVAGGVIRNTGELFF
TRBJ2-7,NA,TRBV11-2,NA,TGTGCCAGCAGCTGGGACGAGAGGGGCTCCTACGAGCAGTACTTC,CASSWDERGSYEQYF
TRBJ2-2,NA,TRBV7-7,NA,TGTGCTATTAGCAGACTAAACACCGGGGAGCTGTTTTTT,CAISRLNTGELFF
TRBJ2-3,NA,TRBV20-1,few,TGCAGTGCTAGAGCCATGGACAGACGTTCAGATACGCAGTATTTT,CSARAMDRRSDTQYF
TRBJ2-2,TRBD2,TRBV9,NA,TGTGCCAGCAGCGCCCAGGGACTAGCGAACACCGGGGAGCTGTTTTTT,CASSAQGLANTGELFF
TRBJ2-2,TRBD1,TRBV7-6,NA,TGTGCCAGCGGGACAGACGCGAACACCGGGGAGCTGTTTTTT,CASGTDANTGELFF
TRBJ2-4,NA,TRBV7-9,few,TGTGCCAGCAGCCCAACCGGGGGGCTAGCCAAAAACATTCAGTACTTC,CASSPTGGLAKNIQYF
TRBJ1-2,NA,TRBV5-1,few,TGCGCCAGCAGCTTGGAGGACTATGGCTACACCTTC,CASSLEDYGYTF
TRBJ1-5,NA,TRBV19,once,TGTGCCAGTATGGGGGCAGGGGTCAATCAGCCCCAGCATTTT,CASMGAGVNQPQHF
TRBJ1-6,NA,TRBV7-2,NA,TGTGCCAGCAGCTTAGGCCAGATCAATTCACCCCTCCACTTT,CASSLGQINSPLHF
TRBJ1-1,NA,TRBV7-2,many,TGTGCCAGCAGCTTTGCCGTGGACACTGAAGCTTTCTTT,CASSFAVDTEAFF
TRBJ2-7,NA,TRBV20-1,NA,TGCAGTGCTAGAGAGGACAGCCGAAAGTCCTACGAGCAGTACTTC,CSAREDSRKSYEQYF
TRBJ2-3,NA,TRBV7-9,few,TGTGCCAGCAGCCATAATTCAGATACGCAGTATTTT,CASSHNSDTQYF
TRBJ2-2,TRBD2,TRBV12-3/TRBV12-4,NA,TGTGCCAGCAGTTTCCCTCAAGGGGCGGGGGTAAACACCGGGGAGCTGTTTTTT,CASSFPQGAGVNTGELFF
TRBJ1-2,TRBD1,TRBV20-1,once,TGCAGTGCTAGAGAGGGCAGGGGGAGAGATGGCTACACCTTC,CSAREGRGRDGYTF
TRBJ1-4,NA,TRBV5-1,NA,TGCGCCAGCAGCTTGGCCGGGACGGACAATGAAAAACTGTTTTTT,CASSLAGTDNEKLFF